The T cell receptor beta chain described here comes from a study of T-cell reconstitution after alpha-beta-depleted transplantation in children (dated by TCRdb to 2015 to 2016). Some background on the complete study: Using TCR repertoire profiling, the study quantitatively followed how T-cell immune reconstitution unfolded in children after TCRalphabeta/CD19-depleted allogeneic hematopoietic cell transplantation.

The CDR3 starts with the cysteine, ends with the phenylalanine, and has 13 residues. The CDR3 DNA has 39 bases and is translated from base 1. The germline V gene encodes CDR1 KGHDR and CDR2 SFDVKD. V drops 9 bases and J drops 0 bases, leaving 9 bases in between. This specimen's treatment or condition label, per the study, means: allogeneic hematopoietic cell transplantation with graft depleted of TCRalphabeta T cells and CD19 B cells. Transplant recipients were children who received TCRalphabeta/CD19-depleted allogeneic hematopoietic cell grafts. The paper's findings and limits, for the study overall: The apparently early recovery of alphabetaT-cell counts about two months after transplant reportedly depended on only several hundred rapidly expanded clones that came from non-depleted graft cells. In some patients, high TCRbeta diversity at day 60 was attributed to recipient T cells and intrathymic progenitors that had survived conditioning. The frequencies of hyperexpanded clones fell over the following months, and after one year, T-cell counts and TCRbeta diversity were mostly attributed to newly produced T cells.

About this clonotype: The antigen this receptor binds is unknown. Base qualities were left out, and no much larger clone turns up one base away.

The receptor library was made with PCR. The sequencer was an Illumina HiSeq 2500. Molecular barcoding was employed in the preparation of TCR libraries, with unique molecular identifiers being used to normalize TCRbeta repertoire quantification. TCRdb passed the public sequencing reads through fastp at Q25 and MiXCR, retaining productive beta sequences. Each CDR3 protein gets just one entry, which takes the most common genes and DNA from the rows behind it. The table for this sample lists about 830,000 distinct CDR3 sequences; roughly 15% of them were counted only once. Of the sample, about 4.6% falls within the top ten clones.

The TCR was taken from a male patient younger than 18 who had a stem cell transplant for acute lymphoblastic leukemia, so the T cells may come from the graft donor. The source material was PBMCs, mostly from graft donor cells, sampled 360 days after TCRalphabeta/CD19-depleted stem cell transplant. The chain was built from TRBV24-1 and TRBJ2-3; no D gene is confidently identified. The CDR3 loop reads CATGSSSTDTQYF. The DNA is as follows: TGTGCCACCGGGTCGTCTAGCACAGATACGCAGTATTTT.